The 22 T cell receptor beta chains below all came from one sample that was sequenced in a study of human thymus T cells. In corrective heart surgery, resections were taken, and these provided the thymus tissue. Clones were sequenced by immunoSEQ multiplex PCR, and TCRdb holds only the in-frame ones, with some missing. The sample has roughly 120,000 clones; approximately 96% are singletons. Sequenced sample: thymus tissue. These receptor sequences come from a boy under two years old with a congenital heart defect but otherwise immunologically healthy.

The chain carries TRBV5-5 and TRBJ1-1; D is unclear. Germline CDR1 is SGHKS and CDR2 is YYEKEE (reference sequence). The V end lost 4 bases, the J end lost 1 base, and 5 bases lay between the germline ends. The CDR3 totals 12 residues. This CDR3 is CASSRQNTEAFF. CDR3 nucleotides: TGTGCCAGCAGCCGACAGAACACTGAAGCTTTCTTT.

In this sample, this clone turned up a few times. V is TRBV28 and J is TRBJ1-2, with 10 bases that match TRBD1. V gave up 3 bases and J gave up 10 bases; unmatched junction bases: 5. CDR1 MDHEN and CDR2 SYDVKM come from the germline V gene. CDR3 length equals 13 residues. The CDR3 protein is CASSFAGTGAYTF. CDR3 DNA sequence: TGTGCCAGCAGTTTTGCCGGGACAGGGGCCTACACCTTC.

CDR3 region: CASSQDLRREGETQYF. The CDR3 DNA follows: TGCGCCAGCAGCCAAGATCTTCGCAGGGAGGGAGAGACCCAGTACTTC. The chain is built from TRBV4-3 and TRBJ2-5; 7 nucleotides line up with TRBD2. CDR3 length: 16 residues. Germline V lookup: CDR1 LGHNA, CDR2 YSLEER. The V gene end was trimmed by 0 bases and the J gene end by 4 bases; junction bases not matched to a gene: 8.

About this clone: Its ends do not fully match the called genes, so a read error is possible. The V call is TRBV30, the J call TRBJ1-5, with D unclear. The germline CDR1 and CDR2 sequences are GTSNPN and SVGIG (reference sequence). The CDR3 loop spans 14 amino acids. The chain's CDR3 is CAWSAWTRNRPQHF. The DNA of the CDR3 is TGTGCCTGGAGTGCCTGGACCAGAAATCGGCCCCAGCATTTT.

This clone is a singleton in its sample. The V and J genes are TRBV14 and TRBJ1-6; D possibly corresponds to TRBD1 (6 bases). Between the trimmed V and J ends, which lost 0 bases and 6 bases, there was a span of 6 bases. Germline V CDR1 and CDR2: SGHDN, FVKESK. This CDR3 spans 14 amino acids. Here the CDR3 DNA reads TGTGCCAGCAGCCAAGACAGGGGTAATTCACCCCTCCACTTT. Translation gives CASSQDRGNSPLHF. Supplemented by reference TRBV14 and TRBJ1-6, the full variable domain reads EAGVTQFPSHSVIEKGQTVTLRCDPISGHDNLYWYRRVMGKEIKFLLHFVKESKQDESGMPNNRFLAERTGGTYSTLKVQPAELEDSGVYFCASSQDRGNSPLHFGNGTRLTVT.

CDR3 coding DNA: TGTGCCAGCAGCTTGGGACAGTTGGGTGGCTACACCTTC. It encodes CASSLGQLGGYTF. The genes are TRBV11-3 and TRBJ1-2, with 7 positions matching TRBD1. Germline V CDR1 and CDR2: SGHNT, YENEEA. CDR3 size: 13 residues. The J segment lost 7 bases and the V segment lost 3 bases, leaving 5 bases of the junction unmatched.

Concerning this clone: The junction does not match germline at one end; this may be a read error. The chain uses TRBV6-5 and TRBJ2-4; 12 positions match TRBD2. CDR1 is MNHEY, CDR2 SVGAGI, per germline. The CDR3 runs to 13 residues. The CDR3 reads CASRPTSGGVSDF. The CDR3, as DNA: TGTGCCAGCAGACCGACTAGCGGGGGCGTATCGGACTTC.

This chain links TRBV10-3 with TRBJ2-3; the D is unclear. Trimming shortened V by 1 base and J by 4 bases, and 15 bases separated the two germline ends. Germline CDR1 and CDR2: ENHRY and SYGVKD. The CDR3 length is 16 residues. CDR3 DNA sequence: TGTGCCATCAGTGAGTTTCGAGGCCCTGGGGCAGATACGCAGTATTTT. It is translated as CAISEFRGPGADTQYF.

This sequence joins TRBV10-1 and TRBJ2-2; the D is unclear. The CDR3 spans 14 residues. Between the trimmed V and J ends, which lost 5 bases and 8 bases, there was a span of 15 bases. The V gene's germline CDR1 is WNHNN and CDR2 SYGVQD (reference sequence). The CDR3 protein is CASSYLTSGGELFF. The CDR3 DNA is TGCGCCAGCAGTTACCTTACCTCCGGTGGGGAGCTGTTTTTT.

This clone turned up a few times. This sequence joins TRBV28 and TRBJ1-2; D ambiguous. Germline CDR1 reads MDHEN; CDR2 reads SYDVKM. The CDR3 runs to 11 residues. Deletions cut 1 base from V and 10 bases from J, with 7 bases between. This CDR3 reads CASSLLSYYTF. The CDR3 DNA sequence: TGTGCCAGCAGTTTATTAAGCTACTACACCTTC.

The chain links TRBV28 to TRBJ1-6; D may be TRBD1 (5 bases). The CDR3 is 13 amino acids. Deletions cut 6 bases from V and 9 bases from J, with 12 bases between. Germline CDR1 reads MDHEN; CDR2 reads SYDVKM. CDR3 loop: CASRGGISSPLHF. The CDR3 nucleotides read TGTGCCAGCAGGGGGGGGATAAGTTCACCCCTCCACTTT.

The chain is built from TRBV18 and TRBJ1-2; D is ambiguous. Germline V lookup: CDR1 KGHSH, CDR2 LQKENI. Trimming stripped 5 bases from V and 2 bases from J, with 21 bases between. CDR3 size: 17 residues. CDR3 DNA: TGTGCCAGCTCAAAAGGCATTTCGCTGCGAATCAACTATGGCTACACCTTC. It is translated as CASSKGISLRINYGYTF.

V and J are TRBV29-1 and TRBJ1-2, with 10 bases fitting TRBD1. CDR1 SQVTM and CDR2 ANQGSEA come from the germline V gene. The CDR3 spans 16 residues. V was clipped by 0 bases and J by 7 bases; unmatched bases: 11. CDR3 DNA sequence: TGCAGCGTTGAAGACCCCCGGGGACAGGGGTTATTTGGCTACACCTTC. It codes for CSVEDPRGQGLFGYTF.

The gene calls are TRBV4-2 and TRBJ2-1, with TRBD2 matching over 9 bases. Per the germline V gene, CDR1 is LGHNA and CDR2 is YNFKEQ. The V and J ends lost 4 bases and 1 base, in that order; junction bases with no gene match: 8. The CDR3 contains 17 residues. The CDR3 is CASSLTVAGVSYNEQFF. CDR3 DNA: TGTGCCAGCAGCCTAACCGTAGCGGGGGTATCCTACAATGAGCAGTTCTTC.

The chain employs TRBV4-1 and TRBJ2-1; 10 bases are a match to TRBD2. CDR3 size: 16 residues. Germline lookup yields CDR1 MGHRA and CDR2 YSYEKL. After removal of 1 base from V and 2 bases from J, the junction contained 2 bases not matched to a gene. The CDR3 region is CASSQASGGPYNEQFF. The CDR3 DNA reads TGCGCCAGCAGCCAAGCTAGCGGGGGACCCTACAATGAGCAGTTCTTC.

The chain recombines TRBV7-8 with TRBJ1-1, with 7 bases matching TRBD1. Trimming removed 1 base from V and 11 bases from J; junction bases left unmatched: 7. CDR1 and CDR2 (germline): SGHVS, FQNEAQ. This CDR3 is 13 amino acids long. CDR3 residues: CASSLGPQGWAFF. The CDR3 DNA is TGTGCCAGCAGCTTAGGGCCACAGGGGTGGGCTTTCTTT.

The J gene is TRBJ1-2, the V gene TRBV10-3; possible D gene TRBD1, 6 bases. Trimming left V 5 bases short and J 4 bases short, with 11 bases between. The germline gives CDR1 ENHRY, CDR2 SYGVKD. The CDR3 consists of 13 residues. The CDR3 protein is CAISHTGPYGYTF. CDR3 nucleotides: TGTGCCATCAGTCATACAGGGCCCTATGGCTACACCTTC.

The V call is TRBV7-9, the J call TRBJ2-5; 7 nucleotides align to TRBD2. Trimming cost V 5 bases and J 5 bases; bases outside gene matches: 5. The CDR3 spans 13 residues. In germline, CDR1 is SEHNR, CDR2 FQNEAQ (reference sequence). CDR3: CASSPRAGETQYF. In nucleotides, the CDR3 is TGTGCCAGCAGCCCTAGAGCGGGGGAGACCCAGTACTTC.

To note about this clone: The junction does not match germline at one end; this may be a read error. The genes are TRBV2 and TRBJ1-1; a weak D match, TRBD1 (5 bases). Germline V gene data show CDR1 as SNHLY and CDR2 as FYNNEI. The CDR3 is 14 amino acids. CDR3 nucleotides: TGTGCCAGCAGAGAAGGGACGGGGAACACTGAAGCTTTCTTT. The encoded protein is CASREGTGNTEAFF.

V and J are TRBV9 and TRBJ2-7, with D perhaps matching TRBD1 (6 bases). Trimming pared 4 bases from V and 5 bases from J, leaving 19 bases between. Germline lookup yields CDR1 SGDLS and CDR2 YYNGEE. CDR3 length: 15 residues. DNA for the CDR3: TGTGCCAGCAGCCCACGTGCGTCAGGGGCCCACGAGCAGTACTTC. Translated, it gives CASSPRASGAHEQYF.

This chain links TRBV5-1 with TRBJ2-2, with 9 nucleotides matching TRBD2. The CDR3 has 19 amino acids. Germline V CDR1 and CDR2: SGHRS, YFSETQ. V was pared by 4 bases and J by 7 bases, with 20 bases of the junction left unmatched. CDR3 region: CASSPQGSGGPEGYGELFF. The CDR3 region has the DNA TGCGCCAGCAGCCCCCAGGGAAGCGGGGGGCCAGAGGGGTACGGGGAGCTGTTTTTT.

The rearrangement uses TRBV1 and TRBJ2-7; the table names TRBD2, a call not compared with the DNA. TRBV1 is deemed a pseudogene. The CDR3 is 12 residues long. The CDR3 bases are TGCACCGCCGATTCGAGCTCCTACGAGCAGTACTTC. This translates into CTADSSSYEQYF.